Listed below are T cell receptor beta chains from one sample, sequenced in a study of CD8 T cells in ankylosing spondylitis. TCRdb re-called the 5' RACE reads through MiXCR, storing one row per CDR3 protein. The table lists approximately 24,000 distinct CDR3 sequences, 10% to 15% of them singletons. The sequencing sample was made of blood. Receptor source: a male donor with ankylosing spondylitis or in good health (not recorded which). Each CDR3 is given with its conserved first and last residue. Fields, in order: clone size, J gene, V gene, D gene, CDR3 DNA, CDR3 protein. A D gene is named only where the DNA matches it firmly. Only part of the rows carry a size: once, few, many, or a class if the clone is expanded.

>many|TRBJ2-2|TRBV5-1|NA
TGCGCCAGCAGCTTGATCTTCCCCGGGGAGCTGTTTTTT
CASSLIFPGELFF
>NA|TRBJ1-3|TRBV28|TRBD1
TGTGCCAGCAGATCAGCCGGGACAGTATACTCTGGAAACACCATATATTTT
CASRSAGTVYSGNTIYF
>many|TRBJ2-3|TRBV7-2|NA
TGTGCCAGCAGCTTTAGGGGTGGCACAGATACGCAGTATTTT
CASSFRGGTDTQYF
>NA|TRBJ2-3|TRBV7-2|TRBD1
TGTGCCAGCAGCTCGGGACAGTTCACAGATACGCAGTATTTT
CASSSGQFTDTQYF
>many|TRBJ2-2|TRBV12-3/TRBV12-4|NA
TGTGCCAGCCGGAACAGTGTCCCATGGGCCGGGGAGCTGTTTTTT
CASRNSVPWAGELFF
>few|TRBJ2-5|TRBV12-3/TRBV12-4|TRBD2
TGTGCCAGCAGTTTTTTTCTAGCGGTCCAAGAGACCCAGTACTTC
CASSFFLAVQETQYF
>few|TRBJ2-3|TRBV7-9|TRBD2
TGTGCCAGCAGCTTAGACTCTAGCGGCATTAGCACAGATACGCAGTATTTT
CASSLDSSGISTDTQYF
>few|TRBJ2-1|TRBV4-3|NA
TGCGCCAGCAGCCAAGATGTACAGGGTTCCTACAATGAGCAGTTCTTC
CASSQDVQGSYNEQFF
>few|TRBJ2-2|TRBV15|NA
TGTGCCACCAGCAGAGATCGGACCGGGGAGCTGTTTTTT
CATSRDRTGELFF
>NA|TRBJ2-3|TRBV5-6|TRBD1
TGTGCCAGCAGCTTGGTGGGACAGGGGGCTTTCACAGATACGCAGTATTTT
CASSLVGQGAFTDTQYF
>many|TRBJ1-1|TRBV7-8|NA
TGTGCCAGCAGCTTAGCCCCAGATATGAACACTGAAGCTTTCTTT
CASSLAPDMNTEAFF
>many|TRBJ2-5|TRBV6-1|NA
TGTGCCAGTTTTGGGGAGACCCAGTACTTC
CASFGETQYF
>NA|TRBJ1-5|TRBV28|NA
TGTGCCAGCAGTTTAGAATTTGGGAGGACAGTCAATCAGCCCCAGCATTTT
CASSLEFGRTVNQPQHF
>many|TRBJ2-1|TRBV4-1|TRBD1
TGCGCCAGCAGCCGCGGAATGGGACAGAACTCCTACAATGAGCAGTTCTTC
CASSRGMGQNSYNEQFF
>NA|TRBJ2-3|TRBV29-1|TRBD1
TGCAGCGTTCGGACAGGCGGCACAGATACGCAGTATTTT
CSVRTGGTDTQYF
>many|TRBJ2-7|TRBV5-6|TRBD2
TGTGCCAGCAGCTTGCGGGCTAGCGGGATAAAGGAGCAGTACTTC
CASSLRASGIKEQYF
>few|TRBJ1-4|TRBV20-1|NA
TGCAGTGCTAGAGATCATGGGGGGTCGGAAAAACTGTTTTTT
CSARDHGGSEKLFF
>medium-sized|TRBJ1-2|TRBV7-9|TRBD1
TGTGCCTGCAGCTTAAATCCGGGTGGGACAGAAAGCGGCTACACCTTC
CACSLNPGGTESGYTF
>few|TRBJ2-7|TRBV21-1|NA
TGTGCCAGCAGCAAAAATACAGAAATTTACGAGCAGTACTTC
CASSKNTEIYEQYF
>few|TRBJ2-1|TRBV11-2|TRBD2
TGTGCCAGCAGCTTCCGGGGGGGCCGGCACAATGAGCAGTTCTTC
CASSFRGGRHNEQFF
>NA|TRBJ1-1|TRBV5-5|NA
TGTGCCAGCAGTTCTAATCGGCGGTTGGGCAGGGCCAACACTGAAGCTTTCTTT
CASSSNRRLGRANTEAFF
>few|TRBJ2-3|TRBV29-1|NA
TGCAGCGCCCCGGGCCCTCAGGGCGGCACAGATACGCAGTATTTT
CSAPGPQGGTDTQYF
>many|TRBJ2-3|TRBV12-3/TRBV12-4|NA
TGTGCCAGCAGGCCAGGGGGGCGAGGCACAGATACGCAGTATTTT
CASRPGGRGTDTQYF
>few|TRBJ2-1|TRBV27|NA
TGTGCCAGCAGGCCACTTGGACAGAGCTCCTACAATGAGCAGTTCTTC
CASRPLGQSSYNEQFF
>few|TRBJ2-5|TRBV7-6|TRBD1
TGTGCCAGCAGCTCCCCCCGAGGGGGCAGGGGGCGCGGAGAGACCCAGTACTTC
CASSSPRGGRGRGETQYF
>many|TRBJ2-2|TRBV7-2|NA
TGTGCCAGCAGCCCCCGGTGGACCGCGAACACCGGGGAGCTGTTTTTT
CASSPRWTANTGELFF
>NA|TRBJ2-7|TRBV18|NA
TGTGCCAGCTCCCCTGGACAAACCTCTCGGGTGGGCGAGCAGTACTTC
CASSPGQTSRVGEQYF
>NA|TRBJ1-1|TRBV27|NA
TGTGCCAGCAGTTGGGGGGGCTTAGGCACTGAAGCTTTCTTT
CASSWGGLGTEAFF
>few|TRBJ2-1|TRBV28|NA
TGTGCCAGCAGTTTTAGCGGAAAAGACAATGAGCAGTTCTTC
CASSFSGKDNEQFF
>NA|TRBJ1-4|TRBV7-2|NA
TGTGCCAGCAGCCCCGATCACGGAAGAAATGAAAAACTGTTTTTT
CASSPDHGRNEKLFF
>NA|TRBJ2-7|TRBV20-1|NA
TGCAGTGCTAGAGGTAGCGTTACCTACGAGCAGTACTTC
CSARGSVTYEQYF
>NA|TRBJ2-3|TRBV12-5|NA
TGTGCTAGTGGTTTGGTACCCGGACAGTCTAGCACAGATACGCAGTATTTT
CASGLVPGQSSTDTQYF
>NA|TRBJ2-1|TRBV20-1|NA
TGCAGTGCTAAGGGGGGAATTCGCAATGAGCAGTTCTTC
CSAKGGIRNEQFF
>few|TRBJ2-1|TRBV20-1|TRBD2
TGCAGTGCTAGAGATCGCCTGCTAGCGGGCAATGAGCAGTTCTTC
CSARDRLLAGNEQFF
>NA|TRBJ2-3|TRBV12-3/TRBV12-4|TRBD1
TGTGCCAGCAGTTTTGGGACAGGGGGAACAGATACGCAGTATTTT
CASSFGTGGTDTQYF
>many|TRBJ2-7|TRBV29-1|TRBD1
TGCAGCGTGACGGACAGGATGGGGGTCGGGGAGCAGTACTTC
CSVTDRMGVGEQYF
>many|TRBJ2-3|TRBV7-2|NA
TGTGCCAGCAGCTTAGTTACAGGCACAGATACGCAGTATTTT
CASSLVTGTDTQYF
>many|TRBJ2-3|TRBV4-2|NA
TGTGCCAGCAGCCTGAGGCCCCGGAGGGCAGATACGCAGTATTTT
CASSLRPRRADTQYF